This entry lists 18 T cell receptor beta chains sequenced from one sample in a study of blood T cells in healthy people across ages. A second PCR, run for about 7 to 12 cycles, used a sample-barcoded 5' primer plus a J-beta primer mix. TCRdb redid the calling of the 5' RACE reads with MiXCR, one entry per CDR3 protein. The sample holds approximately 780,000 distinct CDR3 sequences; around a quarter are singletons and the top ten take around 2.9%. These same records also appear under a second study, on T cells of mothers and their children.

Sequencing was done on a sample of blood. These TCRs come from a boy between 10 and 17 years old in good health.

The chain recombines TRBV28 with TRBJ2-1; D ambiguous. The germline V gene encodes CDR1 MDHEN and CDR2 SYDVKM. The CDR3 contains 12 residues. This chain's CDR3 is CAIGEDYNEQFF. DNA for the CDR3: TGTGCTATAGGAGAAGATTACAATGAGCAGTTCTTC. The entire variable domain, with the rest obtained from reference TRBV28 and TRBJ2-1, is as follows: DVKVTQSSRYLVKRTGEKVFLECVQDMDHENMFWYRQDPGLGLRLIYFSYDVKMKEKGDIPEGYSVSREKKERFSLILESASTNQTSMYLCAIGEDYNEQFFGPGTRLTVL.

J is TRBJ2-7 and V is TRBV10-1; D gene unclear. TRBJ2-1 explains the end of the DNA better; the J call may be wrong. This CDR3 has 13 amino acids. Germline values: CDR1 WNHNN, CDR2 SYGVQD (reference sequence). The CDR3 protein is CASSEVPGNEQFF. Written as DNA, the CDR3 is TGCGCCAGCAGTGAGGTCCCGGGCAATGAGCAGTTCTTC.

A few counts support this clonotype. V is TRBV14 and J is TRBJ2-3, with 8 bases that match TRBD2. This CDR3 region has 17 residues. V lost 5 bases, J lost 4 bases, and 14 bases stayed unmatched. CDR1 is SGHDN and CDR2 is FVKESK in the germline V gene. The CDR3 loop reads CASSAPAGTRTPDTQYF. CDR3 sequence (DNA): TGTGCCAGCAGCGCCCCAGCAGGGACTAGAACCCCAGATACGCAGTATTTT.

This clonotype occurred a few times. V usage is TRBV12-3 or TRBV12-4 and J usage is TRBJ2-5, with 7 bases aligning to TRBD2. V was clipped by 4 bases and J by 6 bases; unmatched bases: 17. The CDR3 spans 17 residues. The CDR3 sequence: CASSSESGTYRFQTQYF. The CDR3 DNA sequence: TGTGCCAGCAGTTCGGAAAGCGGGACTTATAGATTCCAGACCCAGTACTTC.

This clonotype has just a few counts. The rearrangement uses TRBV5-1 and TRBJ2-5; TRBD2 is a possible D gene (7 bases). This CDR3 has 17 amino acids. Trimming left V 3 bases short and J 3 bases short, with 21 bases between. Germline assignment: CDR1 SGHRS and CDR2 YFSETQ. The CDR3 reads CASSWGRRGGEKETQYF. CDR3 DNA sequence: TGCGCCAGCAGCTGGGGTCGAAGGGGGGGCGAAAAAGAGACCCAGTACTTC. The full variable domain, with the rest looked up from reference TRBV5-1 and TRBJ2-5, is KAGVTQTPRYLIKTRGQQVTLSCSPISGHRSVSWYQQTPGQGLQFLFEYFSETQRNKGNFPGRFSGRQFSNSRSEMNVSTLELGDSALYLCASSWGRRGGEKETQYFGPGTRLLVL.

The V gene is TRBV27, the J gene TRBJ2-3, with D unresolved. The V gene's germline CDR1 is MNHEY and CDR2 SMNVEV (reference sequence). The CDR3 is 14 residues long. The V gene lost 0 bases and the J gene lost 6 bases, with 10 bases spanning the gap. CDR3 sequence (DNA): TGTGCCAGCAGTTTATCCAGGCCGAGGGATACGCAGTATTTT. This codes for CASSLSRPRDTQYF.

V gene TRBV7-9 combines with J gene TRBJ1-4; D perhaps matches TRBD1 (5 bases). V lost 4 bases and J 6 bases, leaving 15 bases between the germline ends. Germline assignment: CDR1 SEHNR and CDR2 FQNEAQ (reference sequence). This CDR3 spans 15 amino acids. CDR3 bases: TGTGCCAGCAGCTCCCCCGGGGAGGGGTATGAAAAACTGTTTTTT. It translates to CASSSPGEGYEKLFF.

The chain employs TRBV28 and TRBJ1-1, with D unclear. The CDR3 extends over 12 amino acids. The germline V and J ends were trimmed by 7 bases and 6 bases, with 12 bases remaining between them. Germline V gene data show CDR1 as MDHEN and CDR2 as SYDVKM. The CDR3 sequence: CASTTVYSEAFF. The CDR3 region has the DNA TGTGCCAGCACCACGGTCTACTCTGAAGCTTTCTTT.

The chain carries TRBV7-2 and TRBJ2-1; D might be TRBD2 (6 bases). The end of the DNA is better explained by TRBJ2-7, so the J call may be wrong. The CDR3 runs to 15 residues. Germline V gene sequence: CDR1 SGHTA, CDR2 FQGNSA. The CDR3 DNA sequence: TGTGCCAGCAGACTTGGGGGACTTTTGGCCTACGAGCAGTACTTC. Translating gives CASRLGGLLAYEQYF.

The rearrangement uses TRBV5-6 and TRBJ1-2; D gene unclear. Trimming removed 4 bases at V and 7 bases at J, with 17 bases between. Germline CDR1 and CDR2: SGHDT and YYEEEE. CDR3 length: 14 amino acids. The chain's CDR3 is CASSLRGQRRGYTF. CDR3 DNA: TGTGCCAGCAGCCTCCGTGGCCAAAGGCGTGGCTACACCTTC.

This rearrangement joins TRBV6-5 to TRBJ2-2; the match to TRBD2 covers 11 bases. The CDR3 is 16 amino acids. Germline V gives CDR1 MNHEY, CDR2 SVGAGI. The junction had 6 bases not matched to a gene; V was cut back by 2 bases and J by 7 bases. CDR3 DNA: TGTGCCAGCAGTTACATAGCGGGGGGGCGTTTCGGGGAGCTGTTTTTT. Amino acids: CASSYIAGGRFGELFF.

This rearrangement joins TRBV12-3 or TRBV12-4 to TRBJ2-2; 7 bases are shared with TRBD1. CDR3 length: 17 residues. V gave up 4 bases and J gave up 1 base; unmatched junction bases: 9. The CDR3 sequence: CASSSSGQTVNTGELFF. The CDR3 region has the DNA TGTGCCAGCAGTTCATCGGGACAGACCGTGAACACCGGGGAGCTGTTTTTT.

The chain employs TRBV6-2 or TRBV6-3 and TRBJ2-3, with 9 bases identical to TRBD2. The CDR3 is 18 residues long. J lost 4 bases, V lost 2 bases, and 13 bases had no gene match. The germline V gene encodes CDR1 MNHEY and CDR2 SVGEGT. CDR3 residues: CASSYLASGASVADTQYF. The CDR3 DNA reads TGTGCCAGCAGTTACCTGGCTAGCGGGGCTTCGGTTGCAGATACGCAGTATTTT.

This chain links TRBV3-1 with TRBJ1-2; tentatively, D is TRBD1 (6 bases). The CDR3 is made up of 12 amino acids. Germline CDR1 is LGHDT and CDR2 is YNNKEL (reference sequence). The V end was cut by 4 bases, the J end by 10 bases, with 13 bases between. The CDR3 DNA sequence: TGTGCCAGCAGCCGCAGGACAGATGACTACACCTTC. Protein: CASSRRTDDYTF.

V usage is TRBV7-2 and J usage is TRBJ2-3; 8 bases map to TRBD2. V trimming: 5 bases; J trimming: 1 base; junction bases outside the gene matches: 14. Per germline, CDR1 SGHTA and CDR2 FQGNSA. This CDR3 contains 18 residues. CDR3 coding DNA: TGTGCCAGCAGCCCAAGGAAAGCGGGGGCCGTGCGCACAGATACGCAGTATTTT. This sequence encodes CASSPRKAGAVRTDTQYF.

This clonotype was counted a few times. As the CDR3 is not closed by the conserved phenylalanine or tryptophan, this likely results from a read error. The chain employs TRBV20-1 and TRBJ1-1, with 8 bases aligning to TRBD1. The V segment lost 6 bases and the J segment 5 bases; nucleotides outside the gene matches: 11. Germline V gives CDR1 DFQATT, CDR2 SNEGSKA (reference sequence). The CDR3 spans 14 residues. CDR3 coding DNA: TGCAGTGCCATCCATACAGGGGGTTGGACTGAAGCTTTCTCT. Protein product: CSAIHTGGWTEAFS.

The rearrangement uses TRBV11-3 and TRBJ2-7; D is uncertain. CDR1 and CDR2 (germline): SGHNT, YENEEA. Trimming took off 1 base at V and 3 bases at J, with 13 bases between the two ends. This CDR3 has 15 amino acids. The CDR3 reads CASSLGASTDYEQYF. CDR3 DNA sequence: TGTGCCAGCAGCTTAGGGGCTAGTACGGACTACGAGCAGTACTTC.

The table lists this clonotype with a count of one. CDR3 amino acids: CSAGYLGRETQYF. The CDR3 nucleotides are TGCAGTGCTGGCTACTTGGGGAGAGAGACCCAGTACTTC. The chain combines TRBV20-1 with TRBJ2-5; D may be TRBD2 (5 bases). Trimming shortened V by 5 bases and J by 4 bases, and 14 bases separated the two germline ends. Per germline, CDR1 DFQATT and CDR2 SNEGSKA (reference sequence). The CDR3 sequence is 13 residues long.